This T cell receptor (beta chain) was sequenced for a study of T cells after yellow fever vaccination (dated by TCRdb to the late 2010s). For the wider study: Libraries from fractions with low cell numbers were prepared with the SMART-Seq v4 Ultra Low Input RNA kit. Bulk TCR alpha and beta repertoires were sequenced longitudinally to track T-cell clones before and after primary and booster YFV17D yellow fever vaccination. Blood was collected at multiple timepoints before and after primary and secondary immunization, and bulk PBMC replicates and cell subsets were isolated. Two healthy male donors, one aged 18 to 30 and one aged 30 to 40 years, made up the cohort.

The label giving this sample's treatment or condition can be read as: live attenuated yellow fever vaccine strain. At each blood-draw timepoint, two biological replicates of bulk PBMCs were obtained. A standard Ficoll-Paque protocol was used to isolate PBMCs from peripheral blood. TriZol was used to extract RNA from bulk PBMCs, CD4 and CD8 fractions, and dextramer-positive and dextramer-negative fractions. The germline V gene (reference sequence) provides CDR1 DFQATT and CDR2 SNEGSKA. Including cysteine and phenylalanine, the CDR3 has 13 amino acids. The only DNA kept is the CDR3, 39 bases in frame from the first base. V is clipped by 3 bases and J by 4 bases, and the sequence between their germline boundaries is 12 bases long. TCR cDNA was synthesized by 5'RACE template switching, through which a universal primer site and unique molecular identifiers were introduced. cDNA synthesis was primed from both the TCR alpha and TCR beta constant segments. Library amplification involved two PCR steps, and the second step added sample barcodes and sequencing adapters. Sequencing of libraries was performed on Illumina HiSeq 2500 (2x100 bp) or NovaSeq (2x150 bp). As for the authors' bioinformatics: Reads were demultiplexed and collapsed into UMI consensus sequences with MIGEC, and V(D)J alignment was performed with MiXCR. Using edgeR on replicate PBMC samples, clonotypes were called vaccine-responding if FDR was below 0.01 and the log2 fold change was above 5 up to day 15. Each bulk clonotype received a CD4 or CD8 identity based on whether the sequenced CD4 or CD8 repertoire contained that clonotype at higher abundance. Using fastp trimming at Q25 and MiXCR clonotype assembly, TCRdb reanalyzed the public sequencing data and kept in-frame beta chains. Rows are combined by CDR3 protein, so each entry shows the most common genes and DNA. These V and J calls derive from TCRdb rather than the authors' analysis. This sample has about 330,000 distinct CDR3 sequences in its table, and 6.5% to 8.5% of those were observed once. The ten largest clones represent roughly a sixth of the sample.

The sample holds a few counts of this clonotype. Its antigen is unknown. Base qualities are not at hand, and no much larger clone is one base apart. On the study overall, not on this receptor specifically: Most clones expanded after primary vaccination (approximately 95% of CD4 and roughly 88% of CD8) were re-detected after the booster, suggesting that broad memory maintenance occurred. A small fraction of clonotypes appeared in both the CD4 and CD8 compartments, likely as a result of convergent recombination. Compared with the primary T-cell response, the secondary T-cell response was faster but weaker, reaching its peak on day 5 rather than on day 15. Only a couple of donors were included in the study, so the extent to which the findings can be generalized is limited. FACS-sorted repertoires could contain abundant contaminating clonotypes from the bulk population, so computational filtering was required.

The origin of this receptor is a man between 18 and 35 years old who received the YFV17D yellow fever vaccine. Specimen: PBMCs, collected 45 days after the first yellow fever vaccination. The chain couples TRBV20-1 to TRBJ1-1; the D gene is not confidently resolved. The sequenced DNA is TGCAGTGCTAGGACACAGAGGATCACTGAAGCTTTCTTT. Its protein product is CSARTQRITEAFF.